One sample yielded the 22 T cell receptor beta chains listed below, sequenced in a study of T cells in localized non-small cell lung cancer. The data were produced by immunoSEQ multiplex PCR, yet TCRdb's version contains in-frame clones alone and is incomplete. The sample holds around 15,000 clones, about 89% seen once. The sequencing used peripheral blood, collected before any cancer treatment. The receptors were gathered from a female donor at least 60 years old with stage III squamous cell lung carcinoma.

V usage is TRBV6-5 and J usage is TRBJ1-5, with a tentative D call TRBD1 (6 bases). This CDR3 contains 14 residues. Germline lookup yields CDR1 MNHEY and CDR2 SVGAGI. Trimming left V 5 bases short and J 2 bases short, with 10 bases between. CDR3: CASSLGGGNQPQHF. For the CDR3, the DNA is TGTGCCAGCAGTCTAGGGGGTGGCAATCAGCCCCAGCATTTT.

V usage is TRBV5-1 and J usage is TRBJ2-7, with D hard to call. This CDR3 spans 15 amino acids. Germline V CDR1 and CDR2: SGHRS, YFSETQ. Between the trimmed V and J ends, which lost 1 base and 1 base, there was a span of 12 bases. In DNA form, the CDR3 reads TGCGCCAGCAGCTTGACCTTGGCCACGTCCTACGAGCAGTACTTC. It is translated as CASSLTLATSYEQYF.

The chain couples TRBV19 to TRBJ2-6; 7 bases line up with TRBD1. Per germline, CDR1 LNHDA and CDR2 SQIVND (reference sequence). The CDR3 is 19 residues long. The junction had 13 bases not matched to a gene; V was cut back by 5 bases and J by 0 bases. The CDR3 region has the DNA TGTGCCAGTAGTTGGTCCCTGGGACAGCTTAGCTCTGGGGCCAACGTCCTGACTTTC. The encoded protein is CASSWSLGQLSSGANVLTF.

The chain uses TRBV4-1 and TRBJ2-7; 10 bases match TRBD2. The germline V gene has CDR1 MGHRA and CDR2 YSYEKL. The CDR3 runs to 16 residues. J lost 5 bases, V lost 4 bases, and 11 bases had no gene match. Written as DNA, the CDR3 is TGCGCCAGCAGCCTCGGAGCGGGAGGGCCGAGGAACGAGCAGTACTTC. The encoded protein is CASSLGAGGPRNEQYF.

The V call is TRBV4-1, the J call TRBJ2-7, with D possibly TRBD2 on 5 matching bases. Trimming left V 4 bases short and J 0 bases short, with 22 bases between. The CDR3 extends over 18 amino acids. CDR1 and CDR2 from the germline V gene are MGHRA and YSYEKL. The CDR3 DNA reads TGCGCCAGCAGCCTAGGTCATCCGGACTGGAAGAGCTCCTACGAGCAGTACTTC. It is translated as CASSLGHPDWKSSYEQYF.

The CDR3 sequence is CASSQLAGGNNEQFF. In nucleotides, the CDR3 is TGTGCCAGCTCTCAACTAGCGGGGGGAAACAATGAGCAGTTCTTC. The genes are TRBV18 and TRBJ2-1; TRBD2 aligns across 12 bases. CDR1 is KGHSH, CDR2 LQKENI, per germline. The trim removed 6 bases at V and 5 bases at J, leaving 5 bases unmatched. The CDR3 extends over 15 amino acids. Variable domain in full (rest from reference TRBV18 and TRBJ2-1): NAGVMQNPRHLVRRRGQEARLRCSPMKGHSHVYWYRQLPEEGLKFMVYLQKENIIDESGMPKERFSAEFPKEGPSILRIQQVVRGDSAAYFCASSQLAGGNNEQFFGPGTRLTVL.

V and J are TRBV7-3 and TRBJ2-2; TRBD2 matches 14 bases. From germline, CDR1 is SGHTA and CDR2 FQGTGA. V was pared by 1 base and J by 6 bases, with 7 bases of the junction left unmatched. This CDR3 is built from 18 residues. The CDR3 is CASSLKGLAGVTPGELFF. In DNA, the CDR3 is TGTGCCAGCAGCTTAAAGGGACTAGCGGGGGTAACGCCCGGGGAGCTGTTTTTT.

The V call is TRBV4-2, the J call TRBJ2-3; 9 nucleotides line up with TRBD2. Per germline, CDR1 LGHNA and CDR2 YNFKEQ. The CDR3 has 15 amino acids. J gave up 4 bases and V 4 bases, and 6 bases lay outside the gene matches. The DNA for the CDR3 is TGTGCCAGCAGCCCTCCTAGCGGGACGCCAGATACGCAGTATTTT. The encoded protein is CASSPPSGTPDTQYF.

The V call is TRBV9, the J call TRBJ2-7, with 16 bases lining up with TRBD2. Germline assignment: CDR1 SGDLS and CDR2 YYNGEE. The CDR3 has 16 residues. J gave up 7 bases and V 4 bases, and 8 bases lay outside the gene matches. CDR3 region: CASSPGLAGGPGEQYF. CDR3 DNA sequence: TGTGCCAGCAGCCCGGGACTAGCGGGGGGGCCAGGGGAGCAGTACTTC. Supplemented by reference TRBV9 and TRBJ2-7, the full variable domain reads DSGVTQTPKHLITATGQRVTLRCSPRSGDLSVYWYQQSLDQGLQFLIQYYNGEERAKGNILERFSAQQFPDLHSELNLSSLELGDSALYFCASSPGLAGGPGEQYFGPGTRLTVT.

The chain links TRBV5-6 to TRBJ2-7; D may correspond to TRBD1 or TRBD2 (5 bases each). Germline V gene sequence: CDR1 SGHDT, CDR2 YYEEEE. The CDR3 consists of 15 residues. The ends were cut back, 5 bases at V and 0 bases at J, with 15 bases in the middle. The DNA of the CDR3 is TGTGCCAGCAGTTGGTATGGGACGTACTCCTACGAGCAGTACTTC. Protein product: CASSWYGTYSYEQYF.

The chain carries TRBV19 and TRBJ2-2; D gene uncertain. Germline V CDR1 and CDR2: LNHDA, SQIVND (reference sequence). CDR3 size: 13 residues. The V and J ends lost 1 base and 4 bases respectively, with 4 bases between them. The CDR3 region is CASSIATTGELFF. The DNA of the CDR3 is TGTGCCAGTAGTATAGCCACCACCGGGGAGCTGTTTTTT.

The V call is TRBV5-1, the J call TRBJ2-3; maybe TRBD1 (6 bases). The V gene's germline CDR1 is SGHRS and CDR2 YFSETQ. This CDR3 contains 15 residues. The ends were cut back, 4 bases at V and 0 bases at J, with 12 bases in the middle. CDR3 region: CASSPGTPSTDTQYF. The DNA for the CDR3 is TGCGCCAGCAGCCCGGGGACACCTAGCACAGATACGCAGTATTTT. The full variable domain, with the rest looked up from reference TRBV5-1 and TRBJ2-3, is KAGVTQTPRYLIKTRGQQVTLSCSPISGHRSVSWYQQTPGQGLQFLFEYFSETQRNKGNFPGRFSGRQFSNSRSEMNVSTLELGDSALYLCASSPGTPSTDTQYFGPGTRLTVL.

This chain connects TRBV7-6 to TRBJ2-7, with 12 bases that match TRBD2. There are 15 residues in the CDR3. Germline values: CDR1 SGHVS, CDR2 FNYEAQ. The V segment lost 5 bases and the J segment 6 bases; nucleotides outside the gene matches: 8. CDR3 sequence (DNA): TGTGCCAGCAGCGGGCTAGCGGGGGGGCCGGGCGAGCAGTACTTC. It is translated as CASSGLAGGPGEQYF.

The chain links TRBV10-3 to TRBJ1-2, with 7 nucleotides matching TRBD1. The germline gives CDR1 ENHRY, CDR2 SYGVKD. V dropped 1 base and J dropped 6; count of bases not matched to a gene: 2. The length of the CDR3 is 13 residues. This CDR3 reads CAISELGGNGYTF. CDR3 nucleotides: TGTGCCATCAGTGAGTTAGGGGGCAATGGCTACACCTTC.

V is TRBV28 and J is TRBJ2-6; D gene unclear. The CDR3 is 16 residues long. Looked up from germline, CDR1 is MDHEN and CDR2 is SYDVKM. V gave up 6 bases and J gave up 0 bases, with 12 bases separating them. Here the CDR3 DNA reads TGTGCCAGCAGCATTCCAGGCTACTCTGGGGCCAACGTCCTGACTTTC. Translated, it gives CASSIPGYSGANVLTF.

This chain connects TRBV6-5 to TRBJ2-5; D assignment may be TRBD1 or TRBD2 (5 bases each). Per the germline V gene, CDR1 is MNHEY and CDR2 is SVGAGI. This CDR3 region has 16 residues. V lost 0 bases, J lost 2 bases, and 13 bases lay in between. CDR3 sequence reads: CASSYSSGTGQETQYF. The CDR3 DNA follows: TGTGCCAGCAGTTACTCTAGTGGGACGGGGCAAGAGACCCAGTACTTC.

This sequence joins TRBV6-1 and TRBJ1-2, with D uncertain. The germline V gene encodes CDR1 MNHNS and CDR2 SASEGT. The CDR3 has 13 residues. V was cut by 4 bases and J by 7 bases, with 13 bases left in between. For the CDR3, the DNA is TGTGCCAGCAGTGGATCATTAGACACTGGCTACACCTTC. Its protein is CASSGSLDTGYTF.

The chain employs TRBV6-1 and TRBJ1-1; D may be TRBD1 (5 bases). Germline loops: CDR1 MNHNS, CDR2 SASEGT. The CDR3 totals 15 residues. Trimming removed 2 bases at V and 4 bases at J, with 14 bases between. In DNA form, the CDR3 reads TGTGCCAGCAGTGAATTCTATGGTGGGACCACTGAAGCTTTCTTT. It is translated as CASSEFYGGTTEAFF.

The chain combines TRBV5-1 with TRBJ2-3; no definite D call. The CDR3 is 14 amino acids. The V end lost 0 bases, the J end lost 2 bases, and 7 bases lay between the germline ends. Germline V lookup: CDR1 SGHRS, CDR2 YFSETQ. In DNA form, the CDR3 reads TGCGCCAGCAGCTTGGCGCGATCCACAGATACGCAGTATTTT. Protein product: CASSLARSTDTQYF.

V and J are TRBV2 and TRBJ2-5, with D perhaps given as TRBD1 or TRBD2 (5 bases each). Germline CDR1 reads SNHLY; CDR2 reads FYNNEI. V was trimmed by 6 bases and J by 4 bases, leaving 15 bases between them. The CDR3 sequence is 14 residues long. CDR3 amino acids: CASRQGGEGETQYF. DNA for the CDR3: TGTGCCAGCAGGCAGGGCGGTGAGGGAGAGACCCAGTACTTC.

This clone was counted only a few times. This rearrangement joins TRBV25-1 to TRBJ1-2, with 7 bases that match TRBD1. Germline V gene sequence: CDR1 MGHDK, CDR2 SYGVNS. V was clipped by 4 bases and J by 4 bases; unmatched bases: 3. The CDR3 consists of 13 residues. CDR3 sequence (DNA): TGTGCCAGCAGTGCCACAGGGGTCTATGGCTACACCTTC. Translation: CASSATGVYGYTF.

The rearrangement joins TRBV29-1 to TRBJ2-3, with TRBD1 identical over 10 bases. Germline CDR1 and CDR2: SQVTM and ANQGSEA. J was trimmed by 2 bases and V by 6 bases; bases with no gene match: 5. This CDR3 is 14 amino acids long. CDR3 residues: CSVAGTGATDTQYF. The CDR3 DNA reads as TGCAGCGTCGCCGGGACAGGGGCCACAGATACGCAGTATTTT.